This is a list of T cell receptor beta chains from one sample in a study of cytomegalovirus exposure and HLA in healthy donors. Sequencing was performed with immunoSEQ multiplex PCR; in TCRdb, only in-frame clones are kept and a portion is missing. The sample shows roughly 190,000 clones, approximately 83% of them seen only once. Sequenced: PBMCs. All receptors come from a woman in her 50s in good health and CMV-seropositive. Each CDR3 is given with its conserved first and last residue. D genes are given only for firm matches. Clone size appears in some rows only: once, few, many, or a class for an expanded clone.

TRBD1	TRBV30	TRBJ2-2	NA	TGTGCCTGGAGTGTACGACAGGGGGGGACCGGGGAGCTGTTTTTT	CAWSVRQGGTGELFF
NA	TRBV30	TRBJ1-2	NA	TGTGCCTGGAGTGTAGGGGCGGGAGGGGAAGACGGCTACACCTTC	CAWSVGAGGEDGYTF
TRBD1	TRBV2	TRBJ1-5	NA	TGTGCCAGCAGTGATACGGGGACAGGGGGCCAGCCCCAGCATTTT	CASSDTGTGGQPQHF
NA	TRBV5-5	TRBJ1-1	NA	TGTGCCAGCAGCTGGAGGACAGCTTCGAACACTGAAGCTTTCTTT	CASSWRTASNTEAFF
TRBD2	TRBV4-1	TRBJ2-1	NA	TGCGCCAGCAGCCAACTGGGACTAGCGGGGGGGTATGAGCAGTTCTTC	CASSQLGLAGGYEQFF
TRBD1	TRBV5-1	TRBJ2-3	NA	TGCGCCAGCAGCTTGGCCGGGGGACAGGGGGCGCAGTATTTT	CASSLAGGQGAQYF
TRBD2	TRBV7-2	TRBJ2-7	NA	TGTGCCAGCAGCTTAGGCGGGGGGGCGAGTTACGAGCAGTACTTC	CASSLGGGASYEQYF
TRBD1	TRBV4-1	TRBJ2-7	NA	TGCGCCAGCAGCCTGGGGGGACAGGGCTCCTACGAGCAGTACTTC	CASSLGGQGSYEQYF
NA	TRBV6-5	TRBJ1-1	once	TGTGCCAGCAGTTCGACAGCGGGGAACACTGAAGCTTTCTTT	CASSSTAGNTEAFF
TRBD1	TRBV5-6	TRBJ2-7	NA	TGTGCCAGCAGCAGCTTCGGGACAGTCGGAGAGCAGTACTTC	CASSSFGTVGEQYF
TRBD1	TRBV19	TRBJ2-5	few	TGTGCCAGTAGTGCGCCGGGACAGGGAGGAGAGACCCAGTACTTC	CASSAPGQGGETQYF
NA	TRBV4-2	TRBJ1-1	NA	TGTGCCAGCAGCGCAGGGAGGCGGGACACTGAAGCTTTCTTT	CASSAGRRDTEAFF
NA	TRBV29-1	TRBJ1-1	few	TGCAGCGTCAAACAGGTGAACACTGAAGCTTTCTTT	CSVKQVNTEAFF
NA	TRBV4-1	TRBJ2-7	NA	TGCGCCAGCAGCCCGGCAGGGTCGAAAATTTACGAGCAGTACTTC	CASSPAGSKIYEQYF
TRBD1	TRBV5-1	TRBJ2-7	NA	TGCGCCAGCAGCTTGGGCCCGGGACAGAGCTCCTACGAGCAGTACTTC	CASSLGPGQSSYEQYF
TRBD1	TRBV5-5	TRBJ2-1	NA	TGTGCCAGCAGTAAGCAGGGGGCCAACTACAATGAGCAGTTCTTC	CASSKQGANYNEQFF
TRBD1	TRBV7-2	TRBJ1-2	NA	TGTGCCAGCATTCTGGGACAGGGGGAGGGTAACTATGGCTACACCTTC	CASILGQGEGNYGYTF
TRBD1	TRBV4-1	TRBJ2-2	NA	TGCGCCAGCAGCCAATCGGTTCAGGGGGCCCCCGGGGAGCTGTTTTTT	CASSQSVQGAPGELFF
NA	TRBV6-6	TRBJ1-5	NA	TGTGCCAGCAGCCAACAGACCACCCAGGCCCAGCATTTT	CASSQQTTQAQHF
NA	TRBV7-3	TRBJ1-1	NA	TGTGCCAGCAGCTTGACCGGGACAAGAGGAAACACTGAAGCTTTCTTT	CASSLTGTRGNTEAFF
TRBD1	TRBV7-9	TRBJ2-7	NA	TGTGCCAGCAGCTTAGCCGGGACAGGGGGAAACGAGCAGTACTTC	CASSLAGTGGNEQYF
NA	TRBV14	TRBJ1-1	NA	TGTGCCAGCAGCCAAGCGCGGAGGAACACTGAAGCTTTCTTT	CASSQARRNTEAFF
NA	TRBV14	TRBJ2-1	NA	TGTGCCAGCAGCCACAGACAGGAGTACAATGAGCAGTTCTTC	CASSHRQEYNEQFF
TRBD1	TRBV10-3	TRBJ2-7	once	TGTGCCAATCACCTCGGACAGGCCTCCTACGAGCAGTACTTC	CANHLGQASYEQYF
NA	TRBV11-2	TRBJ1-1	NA	TGTGCCAGCAGCTTAGTTCGGAACACTGAAGCTTTCTTT	CASSLVRNTEAFF
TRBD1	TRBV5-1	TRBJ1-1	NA	TGCGCCAGCAGCTTCCGGGACAGGGGGCTTTGGGGGAACACTGAAGCTTTCTTT	CASSFRDRGLWGNTEAFF
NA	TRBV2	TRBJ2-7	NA	TGTGCCAGCAGTGACCTGGACAGTTTAGGGTCCCACGAGCAGTACTTC	CASSDLDSLGSHEQYF
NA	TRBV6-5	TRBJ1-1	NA	TGTGCCAGCTTAAAAAACAGGGAAACTGAAGCTTTCTTT	CASLKNRETEAFF
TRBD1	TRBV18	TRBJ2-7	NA	TGTGCCAGCTCGCTGGGGCGGGACAGGGTTGGTCACGAGCAGTACTTC	CASSLGRDRVGHEQYF
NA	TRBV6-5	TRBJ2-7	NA	TGTGCCAGCAGTTACTCAAACAGGGATAAAGTGTACTTC	CASSYSNRDKVYF
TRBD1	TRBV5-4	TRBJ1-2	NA	TGTGCCAGCAGCGCCTACAGGGGGCACGGCTACACCTTC	CASSAYRGHGYTF
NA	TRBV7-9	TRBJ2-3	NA	TGTGCCAGCAGCTACACAGGGACAGATACGCAGTATTTT	CASSYTGTDTQYF
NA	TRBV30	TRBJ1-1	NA	TGTGCCTGGAGTGTATCAAGCGGGAGGATCAACACTGAAGCTTTCTTT	CAWSVSSGRINTEAFF
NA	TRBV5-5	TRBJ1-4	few	TGTGCCAGCAGCTTGGAGGGACTGGCTAATGAAAAACTGTTTTTT	CASSLEGLANEKLFF
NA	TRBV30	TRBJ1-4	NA	TGTGCCTGGAGTCTACAACAGGGAAGAAAACTGTTTTTT	CAWSLQQGRKLFF
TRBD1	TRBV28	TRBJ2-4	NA	TGTGCCAGCAGTTTTATGGGACAGGAGGAAAACATTCAGTACTTC	CASSFMGQEENIQYF